This paragraph covers one T cell receptor (beta chain) sequence. As the sequencing template, cDNA was produced by extracting RNA and reverse transcribing it. Assay used: immunoSEQ multiplex PCR; TCRdb lists only in-frame clones, some missing. The sample holds 95,000 to 150,000 clones; approximately 53% are singletons and the top ten take 0.46%. Treatment defined: oral pan-JAK inhibitor, 5-10 mg twice daily. The data were obtained in a study of CD8+ T cells in alopecia areata. Trimming stripped 6 bases from V and 2 bases from J, with 10 bases between. Germline V gene lookup returns CDR1 MNHEY and CDR2 SVGAGI. CDR3 length equals 14 residues.

The genes are TRBV6-5 and TRBJ2-2; no reliable D call. This receptor was obtained from a human donor with alopecia areata. The sequencing here drew on CD4+ T cells sorted from blood, taken at week 4, from a patient treated with tofacitinib. The CDR3 loop is CASSRATNTGELFF. CDR3 bases: TGTGCCAGCAGCCGGGCTACCAACACCGGGGAGCTGTTTTTT.